These 18 T cell receptor beta chains originate from one sample sequenced in a study of a mutant IDH1 vaccine in newly diagnosed glioma. Indicated time point: week 5, during vaccination. Topical imiquimod accompanied each vaccine dose, which consisted of 300 ug of mutant IDH1 20-mer peptide. These receptors' antigens are unknown. Using immunoSEQ multiplex PCR, the repertoire was profiled, and TCRdb retains in-frame clones only, with some absent. The sample yields 25,000 to 30,000 clones, about nine tenths seen once. Source: peripheral blood mononuclear cells (PBMCs), taken from a glioma patient whose treatment included an IDH1 peptide vaccine. The source is a woman aged 40 to 50 with glioma. Some clones in this sample may be carry-over from other donors' samples.

V is TRBV9 and J is TRBJ2-1, with D perhaps matching TRBD1 (6 bases). V lost 7 bases and J 8 bases, leaving 10 bases between the germline ends. CDR3 size: 11 residues. Germline V gives CDR1 SGDLS, CDR2 YYNGEE. CDR3 sequence reads: CASQEGDEQFF. The CDR3 nucleotides are TGTGCCAGCCAAGAGGGGGATGAGCAGTTCTTC. Combining the CDR3 with reference TRBV9 and TRBJ2-1 gives the whole variable domain DSGVTQTPKHLITATGQRVTLRCSPRSGDLSVYWYQQSLDQGLQFLIQYYNGEERAKGNILERFSAQQFPDLHSELNLSSLELGDSALYFCASQEGDEQFFGPGTRLTVL.

The chain recombines TRBV5-4 with TRBJ2-5; D is unclear. Judging by the DNA end, TRBJ2-7 fits better; the J call may be wrong. The CDR3 loop spans 13 amino acids. Germline V CDR1 and CDR2: SGHNT, YYREEE (reference sequence). The CDR3 is CASSLLTGFEQYF. CDR3 bases: TGTGCCAGCAGCCTACTTACGGGTTTCGAGCAGTACTTC.

The chain is built from TRBV7-6 and TRBJ1-2; a possible D gene is TRBD1 (6 bases). The V gene lost 3 bases and the J gene lost 7 bases, with 12 bases spanning the gap. The CDR3 has 13 amino acids. CDR1 is SGHVS, CDR2 FNYEAQ, per germline. The CDR3 nucleotides are TGTGCCAGCAGCTTGGTCAGGGGCGGTGGCTACACCTTC. This encodes CASSLVRGGGYTF.

The chain recombines TRBV27 with TRBJ2-5; 8 bases line up with TRBD1. The V and J ends lost 5 bases and 4 bases, in that order; junction bases with no gene match: 12. CDR1 and CDR2 from the germline V gene are MNHEY and SMNVEV (reference sequence). The length of the CDR3 is 16 residues. The chain's CDR3 is CASSPYTDRGRETQYF. CDR3 DNA: TGTGCCAGCAGTCCCTACACCGACAGGGGAAGAGAGACCCAGTACTTC.

The J gene is TRBJ2-7, the V gene TRBV4-1, with TRBD2 matching 12 bases. There are 15 residues in the CDR3. V gave up 4 bases and J gave up 1 base; unmatched junction bases: 2. The germline gives CDR1 MGHRA, CDR2 YSYEKL. In DNA, the CDR3 is TGCGCCAGCAGCCGCGGGACTAGCGGGTCCTACGAGCAGTACTTC. Translation gives CASSRGTSGSYEQYF.

The rearrangement uses TRBV4-2 and TRBJ2-2; D call uncertain. The germline gives CDR1 LGHNA, CDR2 YNFKEQ. V lost 1 base and J lost 2, with 8 bases in between. This CDR3 region has 15 residues. CDR3 residues: CASSQGQLNTGELFF. CDR3 in DNA: TGTGCCAGCAGCCAAGGCCAGTTAAACACCGGGGAGCTGTTTTTT.

This chain links TRBV7-9 with TRBJ1-6, with 7 bases lining up with TRBD1. Germline V gene data show CDR1 as SEHNR and CDR2 as FQNEAQ (reference sequence). Unmatched junction bases numbered 2, after V lost 4 bases and J lost 5 bases. CDR3 length: 14 amino acids. The CDR3 DNA is TGTGCCAGCAGCTCGGGACAGAATAATTCACCCCTCCACTTT. This encodes CASSSGQNNSPLHF.

The genes are TRBV19 and TRBJ1-4; 8 positions agree with TRBD1. Trimming cost V 9 bases and J 9 bases; bases outside gene matches: 6. Germline V gives CDR1 LNHDA, CDR2 SQIVND (reference sequence). This CDR3 has 12 residues. CDR3 in amino acids: CASAGQVQKLFF. The CDR3 DNA sequence: TGTGCCAGCGCGGGACAGGTCCAAAAACTGTTTTTT.

V is TRBV11-3 and J is TRBJ2-5, with D possibly called TRBD1 or TRBD2 (5 bases each). Trimming left V 1 base short and J 8 bases short, with 17 bases between. The CDR3 is made up of 15 amino acids. Germline V gene data show CDR1 as SGHNT and CDR2 as YENEEA. The CDR3 coding sequence is TGTGCCAGCAGCTTAGGAGGGGTGGCCAGAGGAACCCAGTACTTC. This codes for CASSLGGVARGTQYF.

The rearrangement uses TRBV19 and TRBJ1-2, with D possibly matching TRBD1 (5 bases). CDR1 and CDR2 from the germline V gene are LNHDA and SQIVND (reference sequence). Trimming took 6 bases from V and 8 from J, leaving 13 bases between them. CDR3 size: 12 residues. For the CDR3, the DNA is TGTGCCAGTAGACCTCAGGGAGGGGGCTACACCTTC. This encodes CASRPQGGGYTF. Supplemented by reference TRBV19 and TRBJ1-2, the full variable domain reads DGGITQSPKYLFRKEGQNVTLSCEQNLNHDAMYWYRQDPGQGLRLIYYSQIVNDFQKGDIAEGYSVSREKKESFPLTVTSAQKNPTAFYLCASRPQGGGYTFGSGTRLTVV.

This chain uses TRBV19 with TRBJ1-2; TRBD1 matches at 8 bases. In germline, CDR1 is LNHDA, CDR2 SQIVND (reference sequence). The CDR3 is made up of 16 amino acids. V trimming: 7 bases; J trimming: 4 bases; junction bases outside the gene matches: 14. CDR3 loop: CASTPGSGQAIYGYTF. The DNA for the CDR3 is TGTGCCAGTACCCCCGGGTCGGGACAGGCCATCTATGGCTACACCTTC.

This CDR3 is CASSAPLTSGSYNEQFF. In DNA, the CDR3 is TGTGCCAGCAGCGCCCCGTTGACTAGCGGGAGTTACAATGAGCAGTTCTTC. The V and J genes are TRBV9 and TRBJ2-1; TRBD2 matches 12 bases. Germline loops: CDR1 SGDLS, CDR2 YYNGEE. The V segment lost 3 bases and the J segment 4 bases; nucleotides outside the gene matches: 8. CDR3 size: 17 residues. The full variable domain, rest sourced from reference TRBV9 and TRBJ2-1, is DSGVTQTPKHLITATGQRVTLRCSPRSGDLSVYWYQQSLDQGLQFLIQYYNGEERAKGNILERFSAQQFPDLHSELNLSSLELGDSALYFCASSAPLTSGSYNEQFFGPGTRLTVL.

The V call is TRBV5-6, the J call TRBJ2-3; 9 bases are shared with TRBD1. CDR1 is SGHDT and CDR2 is YYEEEE in the germline V gene. The CDR3 is made up of 15 amino acids. With V trimmed by 4 bases and J by 6 bases, 9 bases remained unmatched. Here the CDR3 reads CASSLTGTGLDTQYF. The CDR3, as DNA: TGTGCCAGCAGCCTGACAGGGACAGGGCTGGATACGCAGTATTTT.

The V gene is TRBV30, the J gene TRBJ2-2; D might be TRBD2 (7 bases). Germline V gives CDR1 GTSNPN, CDR2 SVGIG (reference sequence). The CDR3 covers 15 residues. Trimming pared 3 bases from V and 6 bases from J, leaving 17 bases between. The CDR3 region is CAWSRVTGRAGELFF. CDR3 DNA sequence: TGTGCCTGGAGCCGAGTTACAGGGAGGGCCGGGGAGCTGTTTTTT.

The chain joins TRBV28 to TRBJ2-2; D gene ambiguous. The CDR3 consists of 14 residues. CDR1 is MDHEN and CDR2 is SYDVKM in the germline V gene. The V end was cut by 5 bases, the J end by 1 base, with 8 bases between. The CDR3 region has the DNA TGTGCCAGCAGTAAGACGCAGAACACCGGGGAGCTGTTTTTT. This translates into CASSKTQNTGELFF.

This clone was counted between two and nine times. The V gene is TRBV5-5, the J gene TRBJ2-1; D is perhaps TRBD2 (5 bases). V lost 4 bases to trimming and J lost 2 bases, with 13 bases between them. This CDR3 has 15 amino acids. CDR1 SGHKS and CDR2 YYEKEE come from the germline V gene (reference sequence). CDR3 amino acids: CASSGREATYNEQFF. The CDR3 DNA follows: TGTGCCAGCAGCGGCCGGGAAGCGACCTACAATGAGCAGTTCTTC.

This clone was found once. This chain links TRBV7-9 with TRBJ2-7, with 9 bases identical to TRBD2. With 10 bases clipped from V and 1 base from J, the junction kept 5 bases outside the gene matches. The CDR3 consists of 13 residues. Germline CDR1 and CDR2: SEHNR and FQNEAQ (reference sequence). Here the CDR3 reads CATAGGSSYEQYF. The CDR3 bases are TGTGCCACCGCGGGGGGGAGTTCCTACGAGCAGTACTTC.

The gene calls are TRBV19 and TRBJ2-3; 9 nucleotides agree with TRBD1. With V trimmed by 4 bases and J by 4 bases, 9 bases remained unmatched. Germline CDR1 LNHDA, CDR2 SQIVND (reference sequence). The CDR3 has 16 amino acids. The CDR3 DNA is TGTGCCAGTAGTAGTGGCGGGACAGGGACCCCAGATACGCAGTATTTT. Protein product: CASSSGGTGTPDTQYF.